Presented here are 17 T cell receptor beta chains from one specimen sequenced in a study of post-analysis software for immune sequencing data. No cognate antigen is known for these TCRs. Every TCR beta cDNA library bore unique molecular identifiers. TCRdb re-derived calls from the PCR reads in MiXCR, one entry per CDR3 protein. The sample has around 500,000 distinct CDR3 sequences, 34% seen once; the top ten hold 4.5% to 7.5%. Study-wide findings and caveats: Five TRBV segments, including TRBV5-6, TRBV5-1 and TRBV20-1, were more frequent in patients than controls.

Sample: blood. These TCRs come from a girl younger than 18 with multiple sclerosis.

The CDR3 DNA sequence: TGCGCCAGCAGGACCGGGACCCTGGGCGAGACTGAAGCTTTCTTT. Protein: CASRTGTLGETEAFF. The chain has TRBV5-1 and TRBJ1-1; possible D gene TRBD1, 5 bases. This CDR3 spans 15 amino acids. Trimming took 5 bases from V and 5 from J, leaving 19 bases between them. CDR1 is SGHRS and CDR2 is YFSETQ in the germline V gene. Together with reference TRBV5-1 and TRBJ1-1, the CDR3 gives the full variable domain: KAGVTQTPRYLIKTRGQQVTLSCSPISGHRSVSWYQQTPGQGLQFLFEYFSETQRNKGNFPGRFSGRQFSNSRSEMNVSTLELGDSALYLCASRTGTLGETEAFFGQGTRLTVV.

This chain links TRBV20-1 with TRBJ2-2; 10 nucleotides align to TRBD2. Germline-derived CDR1 and CDR2 are DFQATT and SNEGSKA (reference sequence). The CDR3 extends over 17 amino acids. With 0 bases clipped from V and 4 bases from J, the junction kept 8 bases outside the gene matches. The DNA of the CDR3 is TGCAGTGCTAGAGATGATAGCGGGGGGCCGCGCACCGGGGAGCTGTTTTTT. This translates into CSARDDSGGPRTGELFF.

The chain employs TRBV7-8 and TRBJ1-1; D gene uncertain. The CDR3 is made up of 13 amino acids. V was cut by 2 bases and J by 0 bases, with 4 bases left in between. The germline V gene encodes CDR1 SGHVS and CDR2 FQNEAQ. CDR3: CASSLKVNTEAFF. In DNA form, the CDR3 reads TGTGCCAGCAGCTTAAAAGTGAACACTGAAGCTTTCTTT.

The J gene is TRBJ2-7, the V gene TRBV7-2; D remains unclear. Germline CDR1 and CDR2: SGHTA and FQGNSA. Trimming took off 1 base at V and 0 bases at J, with 10 bases between the two ends. The CDR3 covers 15 residues. The CDR3 region has the DNA TGTGCCAGCAGCTTAGACAGTACGAGCTCCTACGAGCAGTACTTC. This sequence encodes CASSLDSTSSYEQYF.

The chain carries TRBV6-2 or TRBV6-3 and TRBJ2-1; 12 bases are shared with TRBD2. The CDR3 loop spans 17 amino acids. The germline V gene has CDR1 MNHEY and CDR2 SVGEGT. The ends lost 6 bases at V and 0 bases at J; junction bases unmatched: 6. CDR3 nucleotides: TGTGCCAGCAGAGGGGGACTAGCGGGTGACTCCTACAATGAGCAGTTCTTC. Amino acids: CASRGGLAGDSYNEQFF.

This chain joins TRBV7-9 and TRBJ2-1, with 10 bases identical to TRBD2. The J segment lost 3 bases and the V segment lost 6 bases, leaving 5 bases of the junction unmatched. Germline CDR1 SEHNR, CDR2 FQNEAQ (reference sequence). This CDR3 is built from 15 residues. CDR3 sequence: CASSYSGGLYNEQFF. The CDR3 DNA is TGTGCCAGCAGTTATAGCGGGGGGCTCTACAATGAGCAGTTCTTC. Complete variable domain (other parts from reference TRBV7-9 and TRBJ2-1): DTGVSQNPRHKITKRGQNVTFRCDPISEHNRLYWYRQTLGQGPEFLTYFQNEAQLEKSRLLSDRFSAERPKGSFSTLEIQRTEQGDSAMYLCASSYSGGLYNEQFFGPGTRLTVL.

The genes are TRBV10-3 and TRBJ2-3; D gene unclear. CDR1 is ENHRY and CDR2 is SYGVKD in the germline V gene. The CDR3 covers 15 residues. Trimming removed 5 bases from V and 4 bases from J, with 16 bases in between. CDR3 nucleotides: TGTGCCATCAGTCCGGTGGGTCTCCGGGCAGATACGCAGTATTTT. This gives the protein CAISPVGLRADTQYF.

V is TRBV29-1 and J is TRBJ1-2; no firm D call. Germline V lookup: CDR1 SQVTM, CDR2 ANQGSEA. The CDR3 loop spans 12 amino acids. Deletions cut 3 bases from V and 4 bases from J, with 9 bases between. CDR3 DNA: TGCAGCGTTGATTGGGGAAGCTATGGCTACACCTTC. Translated: CSVDWGSYGYTF.

The rearrangement links TRBV20-1 to TRBJ1-1, with unresolved D. The CDR3 contains 13 residues. Germline CDR1 and CDR2: DFQATT and SNEGSKA (reference sequence). V was trimmed by 6 bases and J by 1 base, leaving 12 bases between them. This chain's CDR3 is CSAREDSNTEAFF. The DNA for the CDR3 is TGCAGTGCCCGAGAGGACTCGAACACTGAAGCTTTCTTT.

This clonotype was picked up a small number of times. The gene calls are TRBV10-3 and TRBJ1-5; tentatively, D is TRBD1 (5 bases). Germline assignment: CDR1 ENHRY and CDR2 SYGVKD. The CDR3 spans 15 residues. The germline V and J ends were trimmed by 4 bases and 1 base, with 11 bases remaining between them. CDR3 amino acids: CAISVGGDSNQPQHF. In nucleotides, the CDR3 is TGTGCCATCAGTGTAGGAGGGGACAGCAATCAGCCCCAGCATTTT.

The chain links TRBV12-3 or TRBV12-4 to TRBJ1-2; unclear D gene. V was pared by 5 bases and J by 5 bases, with 6 bases between. The CDR3 is 11 residues long. CDR3 bases: TGTGCCAGCAGTATGGGATATGGCTACACCTTC. Translating gives CASSMGYGYTF.

This clonotype showed up just a few times. The chain is built from TRBV2 and TRBJ2-4, with D possibly being TRBD2 (6 bases). The CDR3 runs to 13 residues. Per the germline V gene, CDR1 is SNHLY and CDR2 is FYNNEI. V shed 6 bases and J shed 10 bases, with 16 bases lying between them. DNA of the CDR3: TGTGCCAGCAGCGATCTTGGGACTGAGATTCAGTACTTC. As protein: CASSDLGTEIQYF.

This clonotype has only a few counts. The CDR3 DNA follows: TGTGCCAGCTCACCAAATAGGGGTGTCTCCTACAATGAGCAGTTCTTC. This translates into CASSPNRGVSYNEQFF. The chain employs TRBV18 and TRBJ2-1, with TRBD1 as a possible D gene (5 bases). With 2 bases removed from V and 0 bases from J, the gap between germline ends came to 11 bases. Germline loops: CDR1 KGHSH, CDR2 LQKENI. This CDR3 is built from 16 residues.

The chain employs TRBV12-3 or TRBV12-4 and TRBJ2-5; 12 bases agree with TRBD2. The junction had 10 bases not matched to a gene; V was cut back by 6 bases and J by 5 bases. The length of the CDR3 is 16 residues. The CDR3 reads CASSQPGLAGWETQYF. CDR3 DNA: TGTGCCAGCAGCCAACCGGGACTAGCGGGTTGGGAGACCCAGTACTTC.

The chain is built from TRBV6-1 and TRBJ2-3, with D uncertain. This CDR3 region has 13 residues. V lost 1 base, J lost 3 bases, and 5 bases lay in between. Germline CDR1 and CDR2: MNHNS and SASEGT. This chain's CDR3 is CASSEGNTDTQYF. The CDR3 DNA reads TGTGCCAGCAGTGAAGGCAATACAGATACGCAGTATTTT.

This clonotype has a single count. An end of the junction differs from the germline gene, which may be a read error. The chain links TRBV5-1 to TRBJ1-1; no clear D gene. The CDR3 spans 15 residues. Germline values: CDR1 SGHRS, CDR2 YFSETQ. The CDR3 nucleotides are TGCGCCAGCAGCTTGGCTAAACATACGAACACTGAGGCTTTCTTT. Amino acids: CASSLAKHTNTEAFF.

The chain uses TRBV28 and TRBJ2-7; possibly TRBD2 for D (5 bases). This CDR3 contains 13 residues. The V gene's germline CDR1 is MDHEN and CDR2 SYDVKM. The V end lost 5 bases, the J end lost 4 bases, and 12 bases lay between the germline ends. CDR3 sequence reads: CASSPAGEYEQYF. In nucleotides, the CDR3 is TGTGCCAGCAGTCCGGCGGGCGAGTACGAGCAGTACTTC.